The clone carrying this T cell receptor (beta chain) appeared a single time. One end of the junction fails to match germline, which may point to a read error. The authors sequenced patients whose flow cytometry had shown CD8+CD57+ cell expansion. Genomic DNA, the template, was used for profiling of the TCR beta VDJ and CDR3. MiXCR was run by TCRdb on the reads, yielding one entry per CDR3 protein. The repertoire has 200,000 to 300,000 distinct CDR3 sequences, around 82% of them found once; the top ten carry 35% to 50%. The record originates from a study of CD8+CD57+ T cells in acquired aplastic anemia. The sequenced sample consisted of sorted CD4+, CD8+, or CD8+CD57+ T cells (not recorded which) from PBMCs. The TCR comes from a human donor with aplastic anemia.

The chain's CDR3 is CASNSKVETKYF. The CDR3 DNA sequence: TGTGCCAGTAATTCAAAGGTAGAGACCAAGTACTTC. V and J are TRBV2 and TRBJ2-5; no reliable D call. Germline V gene sequence: CDR1 SNHLY, CDR2 FYNNEI. The CDR3 is 12 amino acids. Combining the CDR3 with reference TRBV2 and TRBJ2-5 gives the whole variable domain EPEVTQTPSHQVTQMGQEVILRCVPISNHLYFYWYRQILGQKVEFLVSFYNNEISEKSEIFDDQFSVERPDGSNFTLKIRSTKLEDSAMYFCASNSKVETKYFGPGTRLLVL.